This TCR beta chain was sequenced in a study of T cell responses to AZD1222 COVID-19 vaccine. Study observations and caveats: Just a handful of AZD1222 recipients tested seropositive at baseline. Clonal diversity was possibly underestimated; the donors were predominantly white British and more often female. None of the repertoires were sampled until the peak T cell response had passed.

About this clone itself: Antigen: not known.

Second doses at about 4 or about 12 weeks were pooled. Clones were sequenced by immunoSEQ multiplex PCR, and TCRdb holds only the in-frame ones, with some missing. The top ten hold 2.5% of the sample, which has about 93,000 clones, more than 80% seen once. The CDR3 length is 16 residues. The V segment lost 0 bases and the J segment 5 bases; nucleotides outside the gene matches: 5. Germline V lookup: CDR1 SNHLY, CDR2 FYNNEI. The chain joins TRBV2 to TRBJ2-7; 12 bases fit TRBD2. The receptor was isolated from an adult who received the AZD1222 COVID-19 vaccine. Here the sequenced sample was peripheral blood, taken 28 days after the second AZD1222 dose. CDR3 sequence reads: CASSEAELAGGDEQYF. The DNA for the CDR3 is TGTGCCAGCAGTGAAGCAGAACTAGCGGGGGGCGACGAGCAGTACTTC.